This T cell receptor (beta chain) was identified in a study of blood T cell repertoires in COVID-19. Whole-study context: Samples of COVID-19 (acute and convalescent) were obtained from the United States, Italy and Spain. The cDNA or gDNA used as material had been derived from T cells, B-cell-depleted T cells, or PBMCs.

Authors' data handling: Estimates of nucleated cell counts were drawn from the amplification of reference gene primers. TCRdb's copy holds only in-frame clones and misses some; the assay was immunoSEQ multiplex PCR. V and J calls and clone size follow that table, whereas D and trimming were derived from the DNA. The data hold about 76,000 clones, with 75% to 80% observed a single time. This CDR3 is built from 18 residues. CDR1 and CDR2 from the germline V gene are MNHEY and SVGEGT. The trim removed 4 bases at V and 0 bases at J, leaving 8 bases unmatched. Sequencing was done on a sample of peripheral blood. V usage is TRBV6-2 or TRBV6-3 and J usage is TRBJ2-1; 11 positions match TRBD2. The receptor was isolated from a human donor in a cohort sampled during active COVID-19. The CDR3 here is CASSWATSGTSSYNEQFF. Written as DNA, the CDR3 is TGTGCCAGCAGTTGGGCGACTAGCGGGACGAGCTCCTACAATGAGCAGTTCTTC.